The sequence of this T cell receptor (beta chain) was determined in a study of tumor-infiltrating lymphocytes in primary liver carcinoma. Study overall: All patients, whether men or women, fell within 30 to 69 years of age. Overall study results and limits: Among top clones, only about 7-24% appeared in all five tumor regions.

A primer matching the constant region was used to make TCR beta cDNA from 500 to 600 ng of total RNA. A slightly modified ARM-PCR protocol with three nested multiplex PCR rounds produced these TCR beta libraries. Using its own MiXCR run on the multiplex PCR reads, TCRdb lists one record per CDR3 protein. The data contain 99,000 or so distinct CDR3 sequences, about four fifths of them singletons. As concerns this clonotype: Its antigen is not identified. One end of the junction varies from germline; a read error may be responsible.

Between roughly 17 and 31 mg of unsorted bulk tissue served as the source from which RNA and DNA were co-extracted. Whichever tumor sample was examined, it had over 90% viable tumor cells. The receptor was isolated from a man aged 35 to 55 with primary liver carcinoma and hepatitis B virus infection. Sequences were obtained from liver tumor tissue from sampling region 3. The subset denotes: tumor region T3, left-lateral pole.

The CDR3 DNA is TGTGCCAGCAGCGCGACAGGGGCAGGTGAAGAGGCCCAGTACTTC. Its protein product is CASSATGAGEEAQYF. The rearrangement links TRBV6-5 to TRBJ2-5; TRBD1 matches at 8 bases. Germline V lookup: CDR1 MNHEY, CDR2 SVGAGI. The CDR3 runs 15 residues.